A single sample gave rise to the 14 T cell receptor beta chains below, sequenced in a study of PD-L1 blockade in urothelial cancer. Time point here: pretreatment peripheral blood. Assay: immunoSEQ multiplex PCR; the TCRdb copy retains only in-frame clones and omits some. The repertoire includes approximately 63,000 clones, approximately 78% of them detected once, and over 1.5% sits in the top ten. The sample in question was PBMCs, obtained around atezolizumab (anti-PD-L1) treatment. These TCRs come from a man between 65 and 80 years old with urothelial cancer.

CDR3 region: CASSLLDRGLRKHLYEQYF. DNA of the CDR3: TGTGCCAGCAGCTTATTGGACAGGGGGCTACGGAAGCACCTTTACGAGCAGTACTTC. The chain is built from TRBV5-5 and TRBJ2-7, with 11 positions matching TRBD1. Trimming at V came to 2 bases and at J to 4 bases, leaving 17 bases not matched to a gene. This CDR3 comprises 19 residues. Germline values: CDR1 SGHKS, CDR2 YYEKEE (reference sequence).

The chain recombines TRBV9 with TRBJ2-1; 8 bases align to TRBD2. The CDR3 has 15 residues. Germline V gene lookup returns CDR1 SGDLS and CDR2 YYNGEE. The V and J ends lost 4 bases and 7 bases, in that order; junction bases with no gene match: 10. The CDR3 DNA reads TGTGCCAGCAGCATAACTAGCGGAGAGGGGAATGAGCAGTTCTTC. Protein: CASSITSGEGNEQFF.

This chain links TRBV13 with TRBJ1-1, with TRBD1 identical over 8 bases. Germline V lookup: CDR1 PRHDT, CDR2 FYEKMQ (reference sequence). The CDR3 contains 15 residues. Unmatched junction bases numbered 4, after V lost 0 bases and J lost 4 bases. The CDR3 sequence: CASSLGGTGGTEAFF. CDR3 nucleotide sequence: TGTGCCAGCAGCTTAGGCGGGACAGGTGGCACTGAAGCTTTCTTT.

This chain joins TRBV7-3 and TRBJ2-5, with D possibly matching TRBD2 (6 bases). Germline CDR1 reads SGHTA; CDR2 reads FQGTGA. The ends were cut back, 1 base at V and 5 bases at J, with 8 bases in the middle. The CDR3 runs 13 residues. The CDR3: CASSLKAGETQYF. The CDR3 bases are TGTGCCAGCAGCTTAAAAGCGGGTGAGACCCAGTACTTC.

V usage is TRBV5-6 and J usage is TRBJ2-1; 7 bases fit TRBD2. This CDR3 contains 15 residues. Germline trimming cut 4 bases from V and 9 bases from J; bases unmatched to any gene: 13. Germline-derived CDR1 and CDR2 are SGHDT and YYEEEE. The CDR3 nucleotides read TGTGCCAGCAGCCCCATTGGGGGGGGTTACGCTGAGCAGTTCTTC. This gives the protein CASSPIGGGYAEQFF.

The CDR3 region is CASSPGGSNQPQHF. CDR3 nucleotides: TGTGCCAGCAGCCCCGGAGGGAGCAATCAGCCCCAGCATTTT. The chain has TRBV28 and TRBJ1-5; D is uncertain. The V end lost 6 bases, the J end lost 1 base, and 10 bases lay between the germline ends. This CDR3 has 14 amino acids. CDR1 and CDR2 from the germline V gene are MDHEN and SYDVKM.

The chain links TRBV6-1 to TRBJ2-3; 7 nucleotides match TRBD2. Trimming at V came to 6 bases and at J to 0 bases, leaving 6 bases not matched to a gene. Germline CDR1 and CDR2: MNHNS and SASEGT. CDR3 size: 15 residues. The CDR3 is CASSLLATSTDTQYF. The CDR3 DNA sequence: TGTGCCAGCAGCCTACTAGCGACTAGCACAGATACGCAGTATTTT.

As concerns this clone: Other DNA sequences in this sample translate to the same CDR3. This chain links TRBV6-5 with TRBJ2-7; the D gene is possibly TRBD2 (6 bases). The germline gives CDR1 MNHEY, CDR2 SVGAGI. Trimming stripped 0 bases from V and 0 bases from J, with 12 bases between. The CDR3 consists of 16 residues. The CDR3 loop reads CASSYSASVSSYEQYF. The CDR3 bases are TGTGCCAGCAGTTACTCAGCTAGCGTGAGCTCCTACGAGCAGTACTTC.

This chain joins TRBV7-2 and TRBJ2-4; tentatively, D is TRBD1 (6 bases). The CDR3 contains 16 residues. Trimming took off 2 bases at V and 1 base at J, with 12 bases between the two ends. The germline V gene encodes CDR1 SGHTA and CDR2 FQGNSA. The CDR3: CASSLMAGAAKNIQYF. The CDR3 coding sequence is TGTGCCAGCAGCTTAATGGCAGGGGCGGCCAAAAACATTCAGTACTTC.

V and J are TRBV27 and TRBJ2-1; TRBD2 matches at 10 bases. The CDR3 is made up of 17 amino acids. Germline assignment: CDR1 MNHEY and CDR2 SMNVEV (reference sequence). V gave up 3 bases and J gave up 6 bases; unmatched junction bases: 11. CDR3 nucleotide sequence: TGTGCCAGCAGTTTCCTAGCGGGAGCCAGGGTGGGCAATGAGCAGTTCTTC. Protein: CASSFLAGARVGNEQFF.

This rearrangement joins TRBV19 to TRBJ1-2; 7 nucleotides agree with TRBD1. The CDR3 is made up of 12 amino acids. CDR1 LNHDA and CDR2 SQIVND come from the germline V gene (reference sequence). The J segment lost 3 bases and the V segment lost 10 bases, leaving 5 bases of the junction unmatched. The CDR3 DNA reads TGTGCCACTACTGGACAGGACTATGGCTACACCTTC. Translated: CATTGQDYGYTF.

The V gene is TRBV7-9, the J gene TRBJ2-4; 16 nucleotides line up with TRBD2. This CDR3 has 18 residues. Trimming took 0 bases from V and 9 from J; bases not matched to a gene: 8. Germline values: CDR1 SEHNR, CDR2 FQNEAQ (reference sequence). The CDR3 reads CASSLAGTSGRARSIQYF. As DNA, the CDR3 is TGTGCCAGCAGCTTAGCCGGGACTAGCGGGAGGGCGAGGAGCATTCAGTACTTC.

V gene TRBV7-6 combines with J gene TRBJ1-4, with TRBD1 as a possible D gene (5 bases). V lost 3 bases to trimming and J lost 8 bases, with 16 bases between them. The CDR3 is 15 residues long. Germline assignment: CDR1 SGHVS and CDR2 FNYEAQ. In DNA form, the CDR3 reads TGTGCCAGCAGCTTGCTGGGGGAGGGGAGGGAAAAACTGTTTTTT. Encoded protein: CASSLLGEGREKLFF.

The chain joins TRBV5-1 to TRBJ2-7; no firm D call. This CDR3 spans 14 amino acids. The ends were cut back, 2 bases at V and 0 bases at J, with 9 bases in the middle. Germline lookup yields CDR1 SGHRS and CDR2 YFSETQ. The CDR3 DNA is TGCGCCAGCAGCTTTGCCCGCGCCTCCTACGAGCAGTACTTC. It encodes CASSFARASYEQYF.